The clone carrying this T cell receptor (beta chain) was seen more than once but under ten times. V dropped 1 base and J dropped 7 bases, with 11 bases sitting between them. The germline V gene encodes CDR1 SGHVS and CDR2 FNYEAQ. This CDR3 contains 14 residues. TCRdb itself ran the PCR reads through MiXCR, one entry per CDR3 protein. The sample has some 15,000 distinct CDR3 sequences, roughly 50% seen once. This record belongs to a study of tumor-infiltrating lymphocytes in oesophageal squamous cell carcinoma. Input material: esophageal tumor tissue. The source is a female donor with esophageal squamous cell carcinoma. This chain links TRBV7-6 with TRBJ2-1, with D perhaps TRBD1 or TRBD2 (5 bases each). The CDR3 region is CASSLGGSRNEQFF. CDR3 coding DNA: TGTGCCAGCAGCTTAGGGGGGAGTAGGAATGAGCAGTTCTTC.